The sequence of this TCR beta chain was determined in a study of shared clonotypes between healthy human individuals. Study-level results: Incomplete sequencing of sorted subsets was indicated by rarefaction despite large depth.

In regard to this clone: Its cognate antigen is unknown.

Positive CCR7 selection of CD45RO-negative cells yielded the naive CD8 cells, and terminally differentiated effector memory CD45RA+ cells were excluded. In the authors' methods: ImmunoSEQ yielded junction-only sequences lacking quality scores, so filtering differed. Assay used: immunoSEQ multiplex PCR; TCRdb lists only in-frame clones, some missing. V and J calls and clone size come straight from that table; D and trimming were deduced from the DNA. The table shows about 2 million clones, with about 95% occurring only once. The germline V gene has CDR1 ENHRY and CDR2 SYGVKD. V lost 7 bases to trimming and J lost 2 bases; unmatched junction nucleotides: 8. This CDR3 region has 15 residues.

V usage is TRBV10-3 and J usage is TRBJ2-3, with 8 bases fitting TRBD1. The source of this sequence is a man between 18 and 35 years old in good health. The sequencing sample was made of naive CD8+ T cells sorted from blood. The DNA for the CDR3 is TGTGCCATCAACCCAGGACAGGGCCTCACAGATACGCAGTATTTT. It specifies CAINPGQGLTDTQYF.